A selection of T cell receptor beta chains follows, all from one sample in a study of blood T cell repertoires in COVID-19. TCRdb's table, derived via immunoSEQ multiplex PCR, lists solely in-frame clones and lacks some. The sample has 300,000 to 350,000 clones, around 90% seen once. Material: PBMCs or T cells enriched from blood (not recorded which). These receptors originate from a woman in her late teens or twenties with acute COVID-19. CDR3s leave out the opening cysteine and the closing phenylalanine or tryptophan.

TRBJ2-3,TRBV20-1,SATPPDTQY
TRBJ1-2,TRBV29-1,SVAGFSDGYT
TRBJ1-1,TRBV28,ASSPGGLQGQGGAF
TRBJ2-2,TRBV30,AWSVGLAGKRHTGELF
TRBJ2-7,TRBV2,ASSGQGLNPTYEQY
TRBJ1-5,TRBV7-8,ASIRGPGQGNQPQH
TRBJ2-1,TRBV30,ARGTSGNEQF
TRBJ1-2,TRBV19,ASSTRDSYGYT
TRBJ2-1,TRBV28,ASRTSGSPYNEQF
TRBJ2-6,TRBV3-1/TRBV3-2,ASSQDSSGANVLT
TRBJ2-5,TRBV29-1,SVVRLAGETQY
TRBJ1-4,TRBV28,ASSSGTGGEKLF
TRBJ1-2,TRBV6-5,ASSSQNYGYT
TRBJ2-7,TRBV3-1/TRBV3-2,ASTLGRGISYEQY
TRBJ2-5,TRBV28,ASSFELGTSGDKETQY
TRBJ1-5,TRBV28,ASSQRDQPQH
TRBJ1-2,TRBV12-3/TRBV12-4,ASSTGERDGYT
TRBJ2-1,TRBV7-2,ASSSGTSNNEQF
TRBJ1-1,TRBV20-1,SARFPAF
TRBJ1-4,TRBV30,AWSVRNEKLF
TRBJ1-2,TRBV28,ASRSGTDYGYT
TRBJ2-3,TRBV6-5,ASQGPLTDTQY
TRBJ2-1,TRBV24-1,ATSDFSGSSYNEQF
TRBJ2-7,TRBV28,ASSPRIRRVDEQY
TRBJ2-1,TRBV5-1,ASSYGTGSDIRHPYNEQF
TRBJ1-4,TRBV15,ATSRDRDRNEKLF
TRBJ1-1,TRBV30,AWSAQGDTEAF
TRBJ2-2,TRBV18,ASSPLTGQGFSGELF
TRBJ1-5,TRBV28,ASSRDSNQPQH
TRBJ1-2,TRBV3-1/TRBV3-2,ASSQADRGSDGYT
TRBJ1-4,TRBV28,ASSIVTGKREKLF
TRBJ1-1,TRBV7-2,ASRFGTGDTEAF
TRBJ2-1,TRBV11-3,ASSLDPDRSLREQF
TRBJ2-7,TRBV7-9,ASSLGLGREKYEQY
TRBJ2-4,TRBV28,ASSLPRIAKNIQY